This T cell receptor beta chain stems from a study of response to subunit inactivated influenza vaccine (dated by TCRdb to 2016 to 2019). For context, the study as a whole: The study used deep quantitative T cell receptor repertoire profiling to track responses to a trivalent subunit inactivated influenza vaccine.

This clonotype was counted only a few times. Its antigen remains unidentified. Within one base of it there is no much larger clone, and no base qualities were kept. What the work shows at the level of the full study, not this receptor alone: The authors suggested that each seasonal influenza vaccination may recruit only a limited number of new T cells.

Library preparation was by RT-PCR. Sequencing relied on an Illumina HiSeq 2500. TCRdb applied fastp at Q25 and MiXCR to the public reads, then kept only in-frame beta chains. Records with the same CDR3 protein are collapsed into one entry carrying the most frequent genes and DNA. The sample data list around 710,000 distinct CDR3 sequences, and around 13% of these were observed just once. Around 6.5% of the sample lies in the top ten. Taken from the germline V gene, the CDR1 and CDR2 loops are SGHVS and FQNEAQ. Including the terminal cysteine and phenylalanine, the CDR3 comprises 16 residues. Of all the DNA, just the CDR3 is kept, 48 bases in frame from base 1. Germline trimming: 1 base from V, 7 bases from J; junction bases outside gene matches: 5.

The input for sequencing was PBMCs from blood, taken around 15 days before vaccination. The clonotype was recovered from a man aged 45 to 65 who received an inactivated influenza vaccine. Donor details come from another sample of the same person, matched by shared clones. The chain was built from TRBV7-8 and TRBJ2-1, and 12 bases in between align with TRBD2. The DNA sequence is TGTGCCAGCAGCTTAGGCACTAGCGGGAGGAAAAATGAGCAGTTCTTC. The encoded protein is CASSLGTSGRKNEQFF. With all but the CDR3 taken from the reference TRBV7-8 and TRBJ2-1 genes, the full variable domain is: GAGVSQSPRYKVAKRGQDVALRCDPISGHVSLFWYQQALGQGPEFLTYFQNEAQLDKSGLPSDRFFAERPEGSVSTLKIQRTQQEDSAVYLCASSLGTSGRKNEQFFGPGTRLTVL.